What follows are 19 T cell receptor beta chains derived from one specimen sequenced in a study of control samples from healthy donors and cancer patients. The repertoire was sequenced with immunoSEQ multiplex PCR; TCRdb's copy has only in-frame clones and lacks some. Counted here are about 130,000 clones, 80% to 95% occurring once; the ten biggest clones make up about 2.2%. The sample consisted of blood. All receptors come from a woman in her forties or fifties in good health.

This clone was seen a single time. The chain carries TRBV6-5 and TRBJ1-3; tentative D call: TRBD1 (6 bases). The V end was cut by 0 bases, the J end by 3 bases, with 12 bases between. Germline values: CDR1 MNHEY, CDR2 SVGAGI. The CDR3 covers 16 residues. CDR3 sequence (DNA): TGTGCCAGCAGTTACTCAGCCCCAGGGGTTGGAAACACCATATATTTT. It yields the protein CASSYSAPGVGNTIYF.

The chain couples TRBV7-2 to TRBJ2-5, with D tentatively TRBD1 (5 bases). The CDR3 extends over 15 amino acids. Germline assignment: CDR1 SGHTA and CDR2 FQGNSA. V lost 1 base and J 5 bases, leaving 14 bases between the germline ends. CDR3 nucleotide sequence: TGTGCCAGCAGCTTAGACGGGCGAGCAGGGGAGACCCAGTACTTC. Residues: CASSLDGRAGETQYF.

Here the CDR3 DNA reads TGTGCCAGCAGTTTAACCCCAGCGGGACAGGTGCATGAGCAGTTCTTC. It codes for CASSLTPAGQVHEQFF. The chain couples TRBV27 to TRBJ2-1; D might be TRBD1 (8 bases). Deletions cut 2 bases from V and 8 bases from J, with 19 bases between. CDR1 MNHEY and CDR2 SMNVEV come from the germline V gene (reference sequence). The CDR3 consists of 16 residues.

The V and J genes are TRBV5-5 and TRBJ1-5; D is ambiguous. Germline values: CDR1 SGHKS, CDR2 YYEKEE (reference sequence). With 0 bases removed from V and 7 bases from J, the gap between germline ends came to 17 bases. The length of the CDR3 is 16 residues. CDR3 sequence: CASSLDGLFPKQPQHF. For the CDR3, the DNA is TGTGCCAGCAGCTTGGACGGGCTTTTTCCAAAGCAGCCCCAGCATTTT. The full variable domain, in which reference TRBV5-5 and TRBJ1-5 provide the parts outside the CDR3, is DAGVTQSPTHLIKTRGQQVTLRCSPISGHKSVSWYQQVLGQGPQFIFQYYEKEERGRGNFPDRFSARQFPNYSSELNVNALLLGDSALYLCASSLDGLFPKQPQHFGDGTRLSIL.

V is TRBV28 and J is TRBJ1-2, with a possible D match to TRBD1 (5 bases). Trimming shortened V by 7 bases and J by 0 bases, and 15 bases separated the two germline ends. Germline V gene data show CDR1 as MDHEN and CDR2 as SYDVKM. The CDR3 is 15 amino acids. The DNA of the CDR3 is TGTGCCAGCACCGATGGGGGGTGGGCTAACTATGGCTACACCTTC. Protein sequence: CASTDGGWANYGYTF.

The chain couples TRBV5-1 to TRBJ1-6; D is unclear. Germline V gene data show CDR1 as SGHRS and CDR2 as YFSETQ. V lost 0 bases and J lost 7, with 17 bases in between. This CDR3 comprises 17 residues. The CDR3 loop is CASSLEAADSLNSPLHF. The CDR3 nucleotides are TGCGCCAGCAGCTTGGAGGCAGCTGATTCTTTGAATTCACCCCTCCACTTT.

The chain joins TRBV6-6 to TRBJ1-4; tentatively, D is TRBD1 (5 bases). The CDR3 spans 11 residues. The germline V and J ends were trimmed by 6 bases and 10 bases, with 9 bases remaining between them. Germline V gives CDR1 MNHNY, CDR2 SVGAGI (reference sequence). CDR3 in amino acids: CASRMTAKLFF. In nucleotides, the CDR3 is TGTGCCAGCAGGATGACAGCAAAACTGTTTTTT.

This clone was detected a few times. The chain joins TRBV30 to TRBJ2-7, with D perhaps matching TRBD2 (5 bases). CDR1 is GTSNPN, CDR2 SVGIG, per germline (reference sequence). The V gene lost 7 bases and the J gene lost 0 bases, with 22 bases spanning the gap. This CDR3 spans 16 amino acids. In DNA form, the CDR3 reads TGTGCCTTTCGGAGGACCGGTCGGGCCCTCTCCTACGAGCAGTACTTC. Amino acids: CAFRRTGRALSYEQYF.

The rearrangement joins TRBV28 to TRBJ1-5; no firm D call. V was clipped by 8 bases and J by 6 bases, with 5 bases between them. Germline CDR1 MDHEN, CDR2 SYDVKM. The CDR3 contains 10 residues. The CDR3: CASGTQPQHF. The CDR3 bases are TGTGCCAGCGGTACTCAGCCCCAGCATTTT.

V usage is TRBV5-4 and J usage is TRBJ1-3; no reliable D call. CDR3 length: 15 residues. Germline CDR1 reads SGHNT; CDR2 reads YYREEE (reference sequence). The V end was cut by 5 bases, the J end by 0 bases, with 12 bases between. The CDR3 loop reads CASRRAELSGNTIYF. The CDR3 DNA follows: TGTGCCAGCAGAAGGGCCGAACTCTCTGGAAACACCATATATTTT.

About this clone: Different DNA sequences within this sample yield the same CDR3. This chain joins TRBV5-1 and TRBJ1-1, with TRBD1 identical over 7 bases. CDR3 length: 15 residues. Per the germline V gene, CDR1 is SGHRS and CDR2 is YFSETQ. V lost 0 bases and J lost 2; bases outside the gene matches: 4. The CDR3 spells CASSLAPGGNTEAFF. The CDR3 DNA reads TGCGCCAGCAGCTTGGCCCCAGGGGGTAACACTGAAGCTTTCTTT.

V is TRBV7-9 and J is TRBJ2-3; 9 bases fit TRBD2. Germline CDR1 and CDR2: SEHNR and FQNEAQ (reference sequence). J gave up 3 bases and V 2 bases, and 3 bases lay outside the gene matches. CDR3 length: 15 residues. DNA of the CDR3: TGTGCCAGCAGCTTACTAGCGGGAAGGACAGATACGCAGTATTTT. It is translated as CASSLLAGRTDTQYF.

The chain is built from TRBV12-3 or TRBV12-4 and TRBJ1-3; D is ambiguous. This CDR3 region has 11 residues. Trimming stripped 7 bases from V and 4 bases from J, with 5 bases between. The CDR3 loop is CASTFGNTIYF. CDR3 in DNA: TGTGCCAGCACATTCGGAAACACCATATATTTT.

The chain uses TRBV6-5 and TRBJ1-5; 8 bases are a match to TRBD1. CDR3 length: 13 amino acids. The ends lost 10 bases at V and 3 bases at J; junction bases unmatched: 5. Germline V CDR1 and CDR2: MNHEY, SVGAGI. CDR3 residues: CATGDRYNQPQHF. For the CDR3, the DNA is TGTGCCACCGGGGACAGGTACAATCAGCCCCAGCATTTT.

The CDR3 nucleotides are TGCGCCAGCAGCTTGGCGCAGGGGGAGGTTGGCTACACCTTC. Translating gives CASSLAQGEVGYTF. The chain combines TRBV5-1 with TRBJ1-2, with 7 nucleotides matching TRBD1. Germline assignment: CDR1 SGHRS and CDR2 YFSETQ. After removal of 0 bases from V and 7 bases from J, the junction contained 6 bases not matched to a gene. The CDR3 is 14 residues long.

This chain uses TRBV18 with TRBJ1-1, with D possibly matching TRBD1 (6 bases). Germline CDR1 and CDR2: KGHSH and LQKENI. This CDR3 has 16 residues. V shed 3 bases and J shed 4 bases, with 18 bases lying between them. DNA of the CDR3: TGTGCCAGCTCACCTATAACGGGGGAAGGGGGCACTGAAGCTTTCTTT. This sequence encodes CASSPITGEGGTEAFF.

The V call is TRBV27, the J call TRBJ2-5; D assignment may be TRBD1 or TRBD2 (6 bases each). Trimming took off 1 base at V and 0 bases at J, with 9 bases between the two ends. CDR1 and CDR2 from the germline V gene are MNHEY and SMNVEV (reference sequence). The CDR3 runs 15 residues. The CDR3 region is CASSLLGGYQETQYF. The CDR3 nucleotides read TGTGCCAGCAGTTTATTAGGGGGGTACCAAGAGACCCAGTACTTC.

The sample holds a few counts of this clone. The J gene is TRBJ2-7, the V gene TRBV7-9, with D possibly called TRBD1 or TRBD2 (6 bases each). The CDR3 extends over 14 amino acids. Per the germline V gene, CDR1 is SEHNR and CDR2 is FQNEAQ (reference sequence). V lost 5 bases to trimming and J lost 6 bases, with 17 bases between them. The CDR3 DNA reads TGTGCCAGCAGCCCCCCGGGAGAGGGGGGCGAGCAGTACTTC. Its protein is CASSPPGEGGEQYF. Drawing the rest from reference TRBV7-9 and TRBJ2-7, the complete variable domain is DTGVSQNPRHKITKRGQNVTFRCDPISEHNRLYWYRQTLGQGPEFLTYFQNEAQLEKSRLLSDRFSAERPKGSFSTLEIQRTEQGDSAMYLCASSPPGEGGEQYFGPGTRLTVT.

This clone was seen just once. The rearrangement joins TRBV5-4 to TRBJ1-2; the D is unclear. The CDR3 is 14 amino acids. The germline CDR1 and CDR2 sequences are SGHNT and YYREEE (reference sequence). Trimming removed 5 bases from V and 1 base from J, with 12 bases in between. The CDR3 region is CASSVRHFNYGYTF. For the CDR3, the DNA is TGTGCCAGCAGTGTGAGACACTTTAACTATGGCTACACCTTC.